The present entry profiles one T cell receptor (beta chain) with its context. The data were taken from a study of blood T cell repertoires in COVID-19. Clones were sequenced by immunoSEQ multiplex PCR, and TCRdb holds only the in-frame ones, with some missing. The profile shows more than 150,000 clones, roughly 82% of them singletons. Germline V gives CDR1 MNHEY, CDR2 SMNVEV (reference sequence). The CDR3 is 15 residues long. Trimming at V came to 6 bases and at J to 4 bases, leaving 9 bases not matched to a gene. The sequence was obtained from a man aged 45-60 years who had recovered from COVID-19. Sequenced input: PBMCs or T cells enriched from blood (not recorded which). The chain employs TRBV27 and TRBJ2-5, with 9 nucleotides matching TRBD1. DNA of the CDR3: TGTGCCAGCAGCCAATTAGGGACAGGGCGAGAGACCCAGTACTTC. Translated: CASSQLGTGRETQYF.